This paragraph covers one T cell receptor (beta chain) sequence. Its antigen is currently unknown. The sample is drawn from a study of cytomegalovirus exposure and HLA in healthy donors. Findings and caveats of the study: The authors later found most CMV-associated TCR beta chains appeared HLA-restricted. What TCR beta sequences reportedly achieved was accurate prediction of HLA-A and HLA-B alleles in most subjects.

Healthy donors of bone marrow made up the group. Germline V gives CDR1 SGHTA, CDR2 FQGNSA. CDR3 length equals 14 residues. V was cut by 5 bases and J by 4 bases, with 12 bases left in between. Primers: 60 Vbeta forward and 13 Jbeta reverse. Some clones are missing from TCRdb's copy, which holds only in-frame ones; the method was immunoSEQ multiplex PCR. The table records 180,000 or so clones, approximately 85% of them present only once. The sequence derives from a man younger than 35 in good health and CMV-seropositive. The rearrangement uses TRBV7-2 and TRBJ2-1; weak D call: TRBD2 (6 bases). Sequencing input: PBMCs. CDR3 in DNA: TGTGCCAGCAGCCTCGTGCGGGATTACAATGAGCAGTTCTTC. Translated, it gives CASSLVRDYNEQFF.